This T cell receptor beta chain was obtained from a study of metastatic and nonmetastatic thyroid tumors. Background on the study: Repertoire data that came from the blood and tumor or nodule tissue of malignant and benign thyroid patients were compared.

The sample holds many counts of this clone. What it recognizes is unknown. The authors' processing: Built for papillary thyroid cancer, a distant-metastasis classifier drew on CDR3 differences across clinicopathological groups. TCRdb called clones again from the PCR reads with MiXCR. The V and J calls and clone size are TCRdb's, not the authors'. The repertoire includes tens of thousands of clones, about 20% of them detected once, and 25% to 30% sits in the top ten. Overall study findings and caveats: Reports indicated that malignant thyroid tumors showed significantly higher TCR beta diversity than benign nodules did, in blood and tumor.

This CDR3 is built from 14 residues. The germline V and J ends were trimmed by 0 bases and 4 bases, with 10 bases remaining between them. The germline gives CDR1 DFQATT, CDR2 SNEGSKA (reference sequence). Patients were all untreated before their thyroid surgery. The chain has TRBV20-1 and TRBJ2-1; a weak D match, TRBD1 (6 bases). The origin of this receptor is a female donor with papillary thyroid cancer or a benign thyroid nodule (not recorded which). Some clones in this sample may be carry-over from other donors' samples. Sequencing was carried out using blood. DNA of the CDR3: TGCAGTGCTAGAGAAAATAGGGGGTACAATGAGCAGTTCTTC. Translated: CSARENRGYNEQFF.